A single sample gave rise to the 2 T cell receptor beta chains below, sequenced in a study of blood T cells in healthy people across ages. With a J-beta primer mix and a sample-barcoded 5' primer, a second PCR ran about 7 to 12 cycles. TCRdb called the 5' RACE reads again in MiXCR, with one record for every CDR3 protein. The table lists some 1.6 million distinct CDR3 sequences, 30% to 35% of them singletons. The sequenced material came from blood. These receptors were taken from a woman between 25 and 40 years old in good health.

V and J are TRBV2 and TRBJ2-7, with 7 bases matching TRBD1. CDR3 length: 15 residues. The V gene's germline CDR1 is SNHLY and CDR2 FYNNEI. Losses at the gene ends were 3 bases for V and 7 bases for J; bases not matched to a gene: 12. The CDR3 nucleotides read TGTGCCAGCAGTGAGGAGCTAGGGGGCACGGAAGAGCAGTACTTC. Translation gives CASSEELGGTEEQYF.

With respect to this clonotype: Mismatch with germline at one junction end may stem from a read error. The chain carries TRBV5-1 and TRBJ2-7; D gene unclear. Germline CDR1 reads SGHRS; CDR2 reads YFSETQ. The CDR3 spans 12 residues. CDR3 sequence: CASSSFNYERYF. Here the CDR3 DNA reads TGCGCCAGCAGCTCCTTTAACTACGAGCGGTACTTC.